This T cell receptor beta chain was captured by sequencing in a study of T cell changes during pregnancy in multiple sclerosis. The protocol was immunoSEQ multiplex PCR, while the TCRdb copy is restricted to in-frame clones and leaves out a portion. The sample has tens of thousands of clones; roughly 90% are singletons. The V end was cut by 0 bases, the J end by 0 bases, with 7 bases between. This CDR3 region has 15 residues. Germline CDR1 is SGHRS and CDR2 is YFSETQ. The sample in question was peripheral blood, obtained in the second trimester of pregnancy. The chain employs TRBV5-1 and TRBJ2-4, with unresolved D. The sequence was collected from a female donor in good health, enrolled as a control in a pregnancy study. CDR3 sequence: CASSLAREAKNIQYF. Written as DNA, the CDR3 is TGCGCCAGCAGCTTGGCGCGTGAAGCCAAAAACATTCAGTACTTC.